The 19 T cell receptor beta chains presented below share a single source sample, sequenced in a study of cytomegalovirus exposure and HLA in healthy donors. The PCR contained 60 Vbeta and 13 Jbeta primers. TCRdb's table, derived via immunoSEQ multiplex PCR, lists solely in-frame clones and lacks some. The table records approximately 180,000 clones, about 90% of them present only once. What was sequenced was PBMCs. These receptors were obtained from a girl under three years old in good health and CMV-seronegative.

The rearrangement uses TRBV6-5 and TRBJ2-7; 8 nucleotides line up with TRBD1. Germline values: CDR1 MNHEY, CDR2 SVGAGI. The junction had 5 bases not matched to a gene; V was cut back by 4 bases and J by 0 bases. The CDR3 runs 15 residues. CDR3 nucleotide sequence: TGTGCCAGCAGTTTCGACAGGGGAAGCTCCTACGAGCAGTACTTC. Translated, it gives CASSFDRGSSYEQYF.

This clone showed up just a few times. The chain recombines TRBV27 with TRBJ1-1; a possible D gene is TRBD1 (5 bases). The V end was cut by 0 bases, the J end by 0 bases, with 8 bases between. The length of the CDR3 is 15 residues. From germline, CDR1 is MNHEY and CDR2 SMNVEV (reference sequence). CDR3 sequence: CASSLSSGLNTEAFF. CDR3 bases: TGTGCCAGCAGTTTATCGTCAGGGTTGAACACTGAAGCTTTCTTT.

This chain joins TRBV6-1 and TRBJ2-5; 11 positions agree with TRBD2. CDR1 MNHNS and CDR2 SASEGT come from the germline V gene. Losses at the gene ends were 6 bases for V and 0 bases for J; bases not matched to a gene: 3. The CDR3 is 15 amino acids. CDR3 amino acids: CASRKTSGDQETQYF. The CDR3 DNA reads TGTGCCAGCAGGAAGACTAGCGGGGACCAAGAGACCCAGTACTTC.

The table lists this clone with a few counts. The genes are TRBV2 and TRBJ1-6; TRBD1 matches 7 bases. V lost 6 bases to trimming and J lost 4 bases; unmatched junction nucleotides: 3. The CDR3 spans 14 residues. The germline V gene encodes CDR1 SNHLY and CDR2 FYNNEI. The CDR3 bases are TGTGCCAGCAGAAAACAGGGGTATAATTCACCCCTCCACTTT. Translated, it gives CASRKQGYNSPLHF.

The V gene is TRBV27, the J gene TRBJ2-3, with 14 bases identical to TRBD2. Germline CDR1 MNHEY, CDR2 SMNVEV (reference sequence). Germline trimming cut 10 bases from V and 3 bases from J; bases unmatched to any gene: 3. The CDR3 has 14 amino acids. The CDR3 spells CATRTSGGTDTQYF. The CDR3 nucleotides are TGTGCCACTAGGACTAGCGGGGGGACAGATACGCAGTATTTT.

This clone has just a few counts. The V call is TRBV4-1, the J call TRBJ2-1, with D possibly being TRBD2 (6 bases). Germline loops: CDR1 MGHRA, CDR2 YSYEKL. V was clipped by 3 bases and J by 5 bases, with 17 bases between them. CDR3 length equals 16 residues. CDR3 in amino acids: CASSQDHRGENNEQFF. For the CDR3, the DNA is TGCGCCAGCAGCCAGGACCACCGCGGGGAAAACAATGAGCAGTTCTTC.

The chain links TRBV6-1 to TRBJ1-2; D unresolved. Per the germline V gene, CDR1 is MNHNS and CDR2 is SASEGT. V was shortened by 0 bases and J by 4 bases, with 9 bases between the two germline ends. CDR3 length: 14 residues. The CDR3 is CASSEAFRLYGYTF. The CDR3 DNA reads TGTGCCAGCAGTGAAGCTTTCAGACTCTATGGCTACACCTTC.

The CDR3 DNA reads TGCGCCAGCAGCGCCAACCGACAGGGATACTACGAGCAGTACTTC. It codes for CASSANRQGYYEQYF. The chain carries TRBV5-1 and TRBJ2-7, with 7 positions matching TRBD1. Trimming removed 4 bases from V and 3 bases from J; junction bases left unmatched: 10. The CDR3 is 15 residues long. Germline V gives CDR1 SGHRS, CDR2 YFSETQ.

The chain is built from TRBV27 and TRBJ2-1; 7 bases fit TRBD1. The CDR3 extends over 15 amino acids. Germline CDR1 reads MNHEY; CDR2 reads SMNVEV (reference sequence). The V gene end was trimmed by 3 bases and the J gene end by 7 bases; junction bases not matched to a gene: 9. The CDR3 loop is CASSFVGTASNEQFF. CDR3 nucleotide sequence: TGTGCCAGCAGTTTTGTCGGGACAGCTTCGAATGAGCAGTTCTTC.

This clone was observed a handful of times. This chain uses TRBV5-6 with TRBJ1-5; D is unclear. The CDR3 is 16 residues long. With 0 bases removed from V and 2 bases from J, the gap between germline ends came to 12 bases. Germline CDR1 and CDR2: SGHDT and YYEEEE. The CDR3 loop is CASSLGAQAGNQPQHF. CDR3 DNA: TGTGCCAGCAGCTTGGGAGCCCAGGCAGGCAATCAGCCCCAGCATTTT. Using reference TRBV5-6 and TRBJ1-5 for the parts outside the CDR3, the full variable domain is DAGVTQSPTHLIKTRGQQVTLRCSPKSGHDTVSWYQQALGQGPQFIFQYYEEEERQRGNFPDRFSGHQFPNYSSELNVNALLLGDSALYLCASSLGAQAGNQPQHFGDGTRLSIL.

V usage is TRBV6-1 and J usage is TRBJ1-5, with 7 bases that match TRBD1. The CDR3 runs to 16 residues. V lost 4 bases to trimming and J lost 5 bases; unmatched junction nucleotides: 11. Germline V gene sequence: CDR1 MNHNS, CDR2 SASEGT. The CDR3, as DNA: TGTGCCAGCAGTGTTTCGACAGGGAGTTATTATCAGCCCCAGCATTTT. It is translated as CASSVSTGSYYQPQHF.

The V gene is TRBV18, the J gene TRBJ2-2; perhaps TRBD2 as D (6 bases). Germline V gene data show CDR1 as KGHSH and CDR2 as LQKENI. V lost 1 base and J 5 bases, leaving 14 bases between the germline ends. CDR3 length: 16 amino acids. DNA of the CDR3: TGTGCCAGCTCACCACGAAATAGGCGGGATACCGGGGAGCTGTTTTTT. Translating it yields CASSPRNRRDTGELFF.

The chain links TRBV30 to TRBJ2-5, with 8 bases aligning to TRBD2. V was clipped by 3 bases and J by 3 bases; unmatched bases: 9. Germline CDR1 and CDR2: GTSNPN and SVGIG (reference sequence). The CDR3 is made up of 15 amino acids. CDR3 nucleotide sequence: TGTGCCTGGAGGGATTTAGCGGGATTGAAAGAGACCCAGTACTTC. It translates to CAWRDLAGLKETQYF.

Remarks on this clone: The junction departs from the called germline gene at one end, perhaps through a read error. V gene TRBV19 combines with J gene TRBJ1-5; 10 nucleotides match TRBD1. CDR3 length equals 15 residues. The germline V gene has CDR1 LNHDA and CDR2 SQIVND (reference sequence). CDR3 residues: CARSRAGQGYQPQHF. The CDR3 nucleotides are TGTGCCAGAAGTAGAGCGGGACAGGGGTATCAGCCCCAGCATTTT.

The chain recombines TRBV9 with TRBJ1-2; D perhaps matches TRBD1 (5 bases). V lost 0 bases and J 2 bases, leaving 5 bases between the germline ends. Looked up from germline, CDR1 is SGDLS and CDR2 is YYNGEE. This CDR3 is built from 13 residues. CDR3 sequence: CASSVGTNYGYTF. For the CDR3, the DNA is TGTGCCAGCAGCGTAGGGACAAACTATGGCTACACCTTC. Variable domain in full (rest from reference TRBV9 and TRBJ1-2): DSGVTQTPKHLITATGQRVTLRCSPRSGDLSVYWYQQSLDQGLQFLIQYYNGEERAKGNILERFSAQQFPDLHSELNLSSLELGDSALYFCASSVGTNYGYTFGSGTRLTVV.

The chain has TRBV15 and TRBJ1-2; D is unresolved. Germline V CDR1 and CDR2: LNHNV, YYDKDF (reference sequence). With 0 bases removed from V and 0 bases from J, the gap between germline ends came to 11 bases. CDR3 length equals 16 residues. CDR3 sequence (DNA): TGTGCCACCAGCAGAGATTCATTTCGAGCTAACTATGGCTACACCTTC. Amino acids: CATSRDSFRANYGYTF.

This clone has just a few counts. This chain connects TRBV4-1 to TRBJ2-2, with TRBD2 matching 14 bases. CDR1 and CDR2 from the germline V gene are MGHRA and YSYEKL. This CDR3 is 20 amino acids long. Trimming took 1 base from V and 5 from J; bases not matched to a gene: 12. The DNA for the CDR3 is TGCGCCAGCAGCCAAGGGGCGCCAAGGACTAGCGGGGGGAATACCGGGGAGCTGTTTTTT. Protein: CASSQGAPRTSGGNTGELFF.

The V call is TRBV6-5, the J call TRBJ2-3; 9 bases are shared with TRBD2. The CDR3 has 16 amino acids. Germline V gene sequence: CDR1 MNHEY, CDR2 SVGAGI. V lost 0 bases, J lost 2 bases, and 3 bases stayed unmatched. CDR3: CASSYSAGGVTDTQYF. CDR3 in DNA: TGTGCCAGCAGTTACTCGGCGGGGGGGGTCACAGATACGCAGTATTTT.

In its sample, this clone was seen a few times. This rearrangement joins TRBV10-3 to TRBJ2-1; weak D call: TRBD2 (5 bases). CDR1 ENHRY and CDR2 SYGVKD come from the germline V gene. V shed 6 bases and J shed 4 bases, with 10 bases lying between them. This CDR3 comprises 13 residues. The CDR3 spells CAIRELGYNEQFF. The CDR3 coding sequence is TGTGCCATCAGGGAACTAGGTTACAATGAGCAGTTCTTC.